This T cell receptor beta chain appears in the sequencing data of a study of T cells after yellow fever vaccination. The table lists this clonotype with a few counts. Its specificity is unknown. The study, taken as a whole, reports: Researchers cautioned that FACS-sorted repertoires could harbor abundant clonotypes contaminating from the bulk population. Clones from primary vaccination mostly reappeared after the booster (96% CD4, around 90% CD8). Some clonotypes, a small share, were shared between CD4 and CD8 compartments.

Template switching with 5'RACE generated the TCR cDNA and added a universal primer site and UMIs. MiXCR, run by TCRdb on the 5' RACE reads, gives a single entry per CDR3 protein. The table has hundreds of thousands of distinct CDR3 sequences, approximately 15% seen once. Germline loops: CDR1 SGDLS, CDR2 YYNGEE. V lost 2 bases and J lost 3, with 12 bases in between. This CDR3 is 15 amino acids long. This rearrangement joins TRBV9 to TRBJ2-1; unclear D gene. This clonotype was obtained from a man aged 25-45 years who received the YFV17D yellow fever vaccine. This sample comprised PBMCs, obtained on the day of the yellow fever booster vaccination. The CDR3 DNA sequence: TGTGCCAGCAGCGTGTGGAATTCGGGCTACAATGAGCAGTTCTTC. Translating gives CASSVWNSGYNEQFF.